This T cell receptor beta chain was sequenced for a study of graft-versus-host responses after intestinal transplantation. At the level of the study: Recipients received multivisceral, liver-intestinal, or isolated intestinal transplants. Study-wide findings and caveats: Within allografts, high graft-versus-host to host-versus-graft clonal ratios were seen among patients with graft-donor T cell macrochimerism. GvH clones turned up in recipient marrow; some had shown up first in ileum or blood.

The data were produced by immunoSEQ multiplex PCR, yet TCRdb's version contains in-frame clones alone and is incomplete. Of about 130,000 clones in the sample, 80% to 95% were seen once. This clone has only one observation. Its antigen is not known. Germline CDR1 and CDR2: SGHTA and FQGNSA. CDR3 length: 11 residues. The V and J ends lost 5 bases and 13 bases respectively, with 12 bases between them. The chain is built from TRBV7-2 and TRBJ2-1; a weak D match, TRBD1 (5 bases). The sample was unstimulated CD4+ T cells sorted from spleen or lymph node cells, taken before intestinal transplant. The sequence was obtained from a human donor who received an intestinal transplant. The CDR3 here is CASSLRVGQFF. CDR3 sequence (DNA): TGTGCCAGCAGCCTCAGGGTCGGCCAGTTCTTC.